This T cell receptor (beta chain) was recorded in a study of blood T cell repertoires in COVID-19 (dated by TCRdb to 2020 to 2022). Study-wide context: The collaborator samples originated in the United States, Italy and Spain and spanned the acute and convalescent phases of COVID-19. The prospective study material was composed of cDNA or gDNA derived from T cells, B-cell-depleted T cells, or PBMCs. The repertoires were made available in a free public database intended to serve as a resource for research on the immune response to SARS-CoV-2. The dataset comprised deeply sampled blood TCRbeta repertoires from subjects exposed to, actively infected with, or recovered from COVID-19. The sample metadata nearly always contained a de-identified subject ID, COVID-19 status, age in years and sex. Where available, HLA class I and class II types were obtained from metadata supplied by the sample provider rather than from assay-based typing. The samples were drawn from the first 160 participants of the ongoing ImmuneRACE study and from 1,200 or so subjects provided by 6 global collaborators.

Overall study outcomes, separate from this receptor: The quantity of clinical and demographic metadata differed by source and by participant and was supplied without curation.

In Seattle, one collaborating source enrolled patients while the infection was active and tracked those patients longitudinally over the course of disease. The collaborating institutions used their own protocols to collect whole blood in K2EDTA tubes. For TCRbeta analysis, collaborators shipped samples in one of three forms: frozen whole blood, isolated PBMCs, or DNA extracted from either of those sample types. The CDR3 numbers 13 residues from cysteine through phenylalanine. Just CDR3 DNA is preserved here, 39 bases in frame from base 1. According to the germline V gene, CDR1 reads MGHDK and CDR2 reads SYGVNS. Trimming at the junction amounts to 3 bases on V and 4 bases on J, and the germline ends lie 9 bases apart. As to this clone: Its cognate antigen has yet to be identified. No clone much larger than this one lies a single base away; base qualities are absent.

TCRbeta CDR3 regions were amplified from genomic DNA using the immunoSEQ Assay, a bias-controlled multiplex PCR. From the authors' description of their analysis: Nucleated cell counts per sample were estimated from amplification of reference gene primers within the assay. To quantify the absolute abundance of each unique TCRbeta CDR3 rearrangement, sequence reads were collapsed and filtered. For each sample, productive Simpson clonality was calculated by taking the square root of Simpson's diversity index across productive rearrangements. TCRdb obtained this table from immuneACCESS and retained in-frame rearrangements with V and J assigned. These tables miss some clones; where compared with another copy, unresolved V genes account for less than half of the shortfall, and the remainder is unexplained. For V, J and clone size, that table is used; D and trimming come from the DNA. The sample table holds roughly 200,000 clones, of which over 70% were seen once. The ten largest clones represent about 6.7% of the sample.

The receptor comes from a woman in her forties with COVID-19, enrolled during active disease. The material sequenced was peripheral blood. The chain joins TRBV25-1 to TRBJ1-1; the D gene cannot be resolved reliably. The CDR3 protein sequence reads: CASSDEGSTEAFF. The nucleotides read TGTGCCAGCAGTGATGAAGGGAGCACTGAAGCTTTCTTT. Reference TRBV25-1 and TRBJ1-1 proteins supply the regions before and after the CDR3; the full variable domain is: EADIYQTPRYLVIGTGKKITLECSQTMGHDKMYWYQQDPGMELHLIHYSYGVNSTEKGDLSSESTVSRIRTEHFPLTLESARPSHTSQYLCASSDEGSTEAFFGQGTRLTVV.